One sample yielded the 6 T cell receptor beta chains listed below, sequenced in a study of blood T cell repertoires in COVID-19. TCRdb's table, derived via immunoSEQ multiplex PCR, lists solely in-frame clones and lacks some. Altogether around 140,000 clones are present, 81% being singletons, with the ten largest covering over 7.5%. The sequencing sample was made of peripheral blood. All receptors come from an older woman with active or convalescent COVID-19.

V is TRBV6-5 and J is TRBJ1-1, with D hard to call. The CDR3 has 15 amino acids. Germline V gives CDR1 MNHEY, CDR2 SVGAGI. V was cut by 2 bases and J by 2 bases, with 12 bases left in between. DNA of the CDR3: TGTGCCAGCAGTTACCCGCCGAGTATAAACACTGAAGCTTTCTTT. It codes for CASSYPPSINTEAFF.

The chain's CDR3 is CATMSGSSYNEQFF. The CDR3 region has the DNA TGTGCCACCATGAGCGGGAGCTCCTACAATGAGCAGTTCTTC. The genes are TRBV24-1 and TRBJ2-1, with TRBD2 matching 8 bases. The V gene end was trimmed by 8 bases and the J gene end by 0 bases; junction bases not matched to a gene: 2. There are 14 residues in the CDR3. Germline CDR1 KGHDR, CDR2 SFDVKD.

The CDR3 nucleotides read TGTGCCACCAGTGGTCGCGGAGATCAAGAGACCCAGTACTTC. The encoded protein is CATSGRGDQETQYF. The chain links TRBV24-1 to TRBJ2-5, with D uncertain. Trimming removed 5 bases at V and 2 bases at J, with 11 bases between. The CDR3 loop spans 14 amino acids. CDR1 is KGHDR, CDR2 SFDVKD, per germline.

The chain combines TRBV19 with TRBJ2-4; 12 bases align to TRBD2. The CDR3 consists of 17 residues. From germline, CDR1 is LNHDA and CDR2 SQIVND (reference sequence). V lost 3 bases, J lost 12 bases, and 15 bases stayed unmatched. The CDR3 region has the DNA TGTGCCAGTAGTATCAGGTCCCTAGCGGGGGGGTACCGTGCTCAGTACTTC. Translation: CASSIRSLAGGYRAQYF.

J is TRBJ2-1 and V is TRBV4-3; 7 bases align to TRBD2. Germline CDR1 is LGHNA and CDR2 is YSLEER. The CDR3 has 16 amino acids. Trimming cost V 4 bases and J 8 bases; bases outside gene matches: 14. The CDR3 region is CASSPSWAGVLDEQFF. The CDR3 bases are TGCGCCAGCAGCCCCTCGTGGGCGGGAGTTTTGGATGAGCAGTTCTTC.

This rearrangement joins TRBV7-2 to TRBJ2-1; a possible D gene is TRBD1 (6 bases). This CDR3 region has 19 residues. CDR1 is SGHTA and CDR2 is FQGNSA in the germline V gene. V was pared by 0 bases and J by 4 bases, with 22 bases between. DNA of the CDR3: TGTGCCAGCAGCTTAGCTGGTTTAGTCGGGACATCGACATACAATGAGCAGTTCTTC. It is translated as CASSLAGLVGTSTYNEQFF.